This T cell receptor (beta chain) was captured in a study of low-dose radiotherapy and immunotherapy resistance in tumors. Background on the study: 1 Gy per fraction was delivered to Cohort 2 every two weeks, for 13 Gy total over 26 weeks. From cycle 1 day 1, patients took oral aspirin 300 mg every day for four cycles.

CDR1 is MDHEN, CDR2 SYDVKM, per germline. The V end was cut by 5 bases, the J end by 9 bases, with 11 bases between. The CDR3 sequence is 12 residues long. Alpha and beta chains were covered, as first-strand cDNA relied on TRAV- and TRBV-specific primers. Amplification of TCRs used a constant-region primer and V-primer adapter for approximately 19 PCR cycles. Researchers amplified the isolated mRNA using in vitro transcription. From the reads, TCRdb called clonotypes with MiXCR, one entry per CDR3 protein. The sample lists some 46,000 distinct CDR3 sequences, 25% to 30% occurring once. Described time point: after trial treatment. Treatment described: LDRT plus nivolumab, ipilimumab, low-dose cyclophosphamide and aspirin (RACIN trial).

Sequencing was performed on PBMCs, taken after low-dose radiotherapy plus immunotherapy. The sequence was obtained from a male donor with prostate cancer. This sequence joins TRBV28 and TRBJ2-1, with a tentative D call TRBD2 (6 bases). CDR3: CASSPSGVEQFF. In DNA, the CDR3 is TGTGCCAGCAGTCCGTCGGGGGTTGAGCAGTTCTTC.